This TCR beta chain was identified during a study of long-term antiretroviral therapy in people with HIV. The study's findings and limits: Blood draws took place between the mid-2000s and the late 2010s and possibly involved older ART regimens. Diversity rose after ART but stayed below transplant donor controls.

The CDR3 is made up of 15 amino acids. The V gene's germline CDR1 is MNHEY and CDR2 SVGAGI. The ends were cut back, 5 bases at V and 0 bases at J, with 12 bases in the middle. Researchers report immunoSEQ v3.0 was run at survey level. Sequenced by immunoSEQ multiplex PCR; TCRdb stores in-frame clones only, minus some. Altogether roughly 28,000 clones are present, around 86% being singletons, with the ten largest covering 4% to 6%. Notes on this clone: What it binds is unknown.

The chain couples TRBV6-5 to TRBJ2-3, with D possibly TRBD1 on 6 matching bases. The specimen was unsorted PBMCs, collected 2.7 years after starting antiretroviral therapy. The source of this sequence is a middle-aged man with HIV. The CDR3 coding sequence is TGTGCCAGCAGTCCCCCAGGGGTTAGCACAGATACGCAGTATTTT. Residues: CASSPPGVSTDTQYF.